This T cell receptor beta chain was recorded in a study of blood T cells in healthy people across ages (dated by TCRdb to 2015 to 2017). As for the study more broadly: In model experiments, roughly one uniquely barcoded TCR beta cDNA molecule per two T cells was captured by template switching. To track age-related changes in TCR beta repertoire diversity, the study relied on deep sequencing normalized with unique cDNA molecular identifiers. Four age groups were formed from the donors: young (average approximately 15 years), middle-aged (approximately 41), aged (about 62) and long-lived (roughly 81). To avoid experimental bias, donors of different ages were distributed randomly across sequencing lanes. The study analyzed two additional independent replicas of 1 million unique cDNA reads from the same blood draw for two donors, one aged 18 to 30 and one aged 80 or older. On the study overall, not on this receptor specifically: Estimates of total diversity based on one million sequenced T cells were regarded as lower bounds and as underestimates. Compared with the aged group, the long-lived group had more naive CD4+ T cells, fewer expanded clones and increased TCR diversity, suggesting age selection. Observed TCR beta diversity correlated strongly with the percentage of naive T cells measured by flow cytometry. Observed TCR beta diversity per million T cells fell roughly linearly with age, and a significant reduction was already apparent by age around 40. Bulk unsorted PBMC profiling prevented conclusive comparison of naive and antigen-experienced compartments. Because the CMV infection status of the donors was unknown, age-related changes in expanded clonotypes may potentially have been confounded.

The library was made by 5' RACE. Instrument used: Illumina HiSeq 2500. A second PCR of roughly 7 to 12 cycles was performed with a sample-barcoded 5' primer and a J-beta primer mix. Each TCR beta cDNA molecule received a unique molecular identifier from a template-switch 5' adaptor carrying 12 random nucleotides. At least 2.5 million CDR3-containing paired-end reads were obtained from each sample. The Mint cDNA synthesis kit, primed by a TRBC-specific oligonucleotide, was used to synthesize first-strand cDNA from all RNA. After uracil-DNA glycosylase treatment, a first 18-cycle PCR used universal primers M1SS and BC2_uni_R on all cDNA. In the original analysis: For normalization, 1 million high-quality reads were randomly selected from each sample, with every read carrying a distinct molecular identifier. Reads sharing molecular identifiers were discarded rather than binned into consensus sequences. MiTCR, with a Q25 quality threshold and the strictest error-elimination algorithm, was used for CDR3 identification, clonotype clustering and error correction. A nonparametric unseen species model with Euler transformation was used to estimate a lower bound on total TCR beta diversity. The raw public data were reprocessed by TCRdb itself: fastp quality trimming at Q25, MiXCR clonotype calling, in-frame beta chains only. Identical CDR3 proteins give one entry, which carries the most common genes and DNA. These V and J calls originate from TCRdb's pipeline instead of the authors' own analysis. The sample table records 1.6 million or so distinct CDR3 sequences; around 35% of these occur just once. The leading ten clones occupy roughly 10% of the sample.

Concerning this clonotype: The antigen it binds to is not known. Per-base quality was not reported, and no clone a single base away is much larger than it.

Donors were a few dozen systemically healthy Caucasian individuals from Russia aged 6 to 90 years. Each donor gave roughly 9 milliliters of peripheral blood, drawn into EDTA-treated Vacutainer tubes. PBMCs were isolated by Ficoll-Paque density-gradient centrifugation, with at least 6 million obtained per sample. Total RNA, at least 6 micrograms per sample, was extracted from PBMCs with Trizol reagent. Naive CD45RAhigh/CD27high T cell percentages were measured by flow cytometry on a PBMC aliquot from every donor. Including the terminal cysteine and phenylalanine, the CDR3 comprises 18 residues. Only CDR3 DNA is held: 54 bases, read in frame from base 1. Germline trimming: 0 bases from V, 0 bases from J; junction bases outside gene matches: 6. Per the germline V gene, MGHRA is the CDR1 and YSYEKL is the CDR2.

Sequenced input: blood. The sequence was obtained from a woman aged 25 to 39 in good health. The rearranged chain carries TRBV4-1 and TRBJ2-4; TRBD2 lines up with 9 middle nucleotides. The CDR3 corresponds to CASSQDQASGIAKNIQYF. The DNA reads TGCGCCAGCAGCCAAGATCAGGCTAGCGGGATAGCCAAAAACATTCAGTACTTC.